Each of the 4 T cell receptor beta chains below was sequenced from the same sample in a study of blood T cell repertoires in COVID-19. Generated by immunoSEQ multiplex PCR, the TCRdb table keeps only in-frame clones and is missing some. This sample has 290,000 or so clones, with 80% to 85% found just once. The sequenced material came from PBMCs or T cells enriched from blood (not recorded which). The source is a man aged 40-55 years who had been exposed to COVID-19.

This chain joins TRBV27 and TRBJ2-7; 7 bases fit TRBD1. Trimming took 5 bases from V and 3 from J; bases not matched to a gene: 25. The CDR3 length is 20 residues. In germline, CDR1 is MNHEY, CDR2 SMNVEV (reference sequence). CDR3 sequence: CASSPKPPLRTGSRGYEQYF. In DNA, the CDR3 is TGTGCCAGCAGTCCAAAACCCCCCCTTCGGACAGGATCGAGGGGCTACGAGCAGTACTTC.

V usage is TRBV19 and J usage is TRBJ2-3; D is perhaps TRBD1 (6 bases). The germline V and J ends were trimmed by 11 bases and 2 bases, with 11 bases remaining between them. CDR3 length equals 12 residues. Germline CDR1 LNHDA, CDR2 SQIVND (reference sequence). For the CDR3, the DNA is TGTGCCGTGGGACACTCCACAGATACGCAGTATTTT. This encodes CAVGHSTDTQYF.

This chain joins TRBV5-1 and TRBJ2-5; the D is unclear. Per the germline V gene, CDR1 is SGHRS and CDR2 is YFSETQ. V dropped 2 bases and J dropped 1 base, with 9 bases sitting between them. The CDR3 consists of 14 residues. Here the CDR3 DNA reads TGCGCCAGCAGCTTCTTACAGACCCAAGAGACCCAGTACTTC. Translation gives CASSFLQTQETQYF.

This chain links TRBV6-4 with TRBJ1-1; 7 nucleotides match TRBD1. The length of the CDR3 is 16 residues. V dropped 4 bases and J dropped 7; count of bases not matched to a gene: 15. The germline gives CDR1 MRHNA, CDR2 SNTAGT. The CDR3 region has the DNA TGTGCCAGCAGTGCCTCGACAGGGTTTAGTTTCGGTGAAGCTTTCTTT. This translates into CASSASTGFSFGEAFF.